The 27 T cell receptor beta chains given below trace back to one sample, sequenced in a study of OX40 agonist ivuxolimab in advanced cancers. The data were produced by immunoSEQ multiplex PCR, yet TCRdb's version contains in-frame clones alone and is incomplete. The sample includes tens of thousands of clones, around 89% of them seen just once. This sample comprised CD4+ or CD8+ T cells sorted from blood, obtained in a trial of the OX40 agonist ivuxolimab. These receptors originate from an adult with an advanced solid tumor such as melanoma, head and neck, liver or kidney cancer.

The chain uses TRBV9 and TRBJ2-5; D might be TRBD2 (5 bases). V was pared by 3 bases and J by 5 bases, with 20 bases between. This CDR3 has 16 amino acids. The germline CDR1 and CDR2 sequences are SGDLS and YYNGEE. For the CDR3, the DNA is TGTGCCAGCAGCGCAGCCCCCAGGAGAGGGCCGGAGACCCAGTACTTC. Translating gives CASSAAPRRGPETQYF. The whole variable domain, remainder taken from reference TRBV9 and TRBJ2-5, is DSGVTQTPKHLITATGQRVTLRCSPRSGDLSVYWYQQSLDQGLQFLIQYYNGEERAKGNILERFSAQQFPDLHSELNLSSLELGDSALYFCASSAAPRRGPETQYFGPGTRLLVL.

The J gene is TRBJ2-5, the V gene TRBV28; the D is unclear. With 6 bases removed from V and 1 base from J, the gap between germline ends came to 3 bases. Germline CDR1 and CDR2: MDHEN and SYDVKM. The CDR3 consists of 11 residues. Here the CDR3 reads CASRAQETQYF. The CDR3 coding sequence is TGTGCCAGCAGGGCCCAAGAGACCCAGTACTTC.

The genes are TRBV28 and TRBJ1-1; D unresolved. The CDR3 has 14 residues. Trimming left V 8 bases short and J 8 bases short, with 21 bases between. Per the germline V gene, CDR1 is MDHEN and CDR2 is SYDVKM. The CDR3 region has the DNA TGTGCCAGCGAGTCCTTATTAATCAGCTCCGAAGCTTTCTTT. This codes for CASESLLISSEAFF. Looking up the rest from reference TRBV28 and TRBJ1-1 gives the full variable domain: DVKVTQSSRYLVKRTGEKVFLECVQDMDHENMFWYRQDPGLGLRLIYFSYDVKMKEKGDIPEGYSVSREKKERFSLILESASTNQTSMYLCASESLLISSEAFFGQGTRLTVV.

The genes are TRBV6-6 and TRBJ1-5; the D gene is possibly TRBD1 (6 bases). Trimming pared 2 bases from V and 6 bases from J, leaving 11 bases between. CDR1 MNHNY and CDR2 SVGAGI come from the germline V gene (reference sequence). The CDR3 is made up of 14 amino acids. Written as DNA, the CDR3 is TGTGCCAGCAGTTACGAGGGGGGAAGTCAGCCCCAGCATTTT. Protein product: CASSYEGGSQPQHF.

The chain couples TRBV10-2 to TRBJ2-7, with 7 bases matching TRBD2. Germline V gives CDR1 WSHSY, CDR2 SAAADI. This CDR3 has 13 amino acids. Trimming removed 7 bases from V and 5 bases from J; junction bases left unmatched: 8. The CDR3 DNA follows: TGCGCCAGCACGGAGGGAGGGCGGAACGAGCAGTACTTC. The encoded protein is CASTEGGRNEQYF.

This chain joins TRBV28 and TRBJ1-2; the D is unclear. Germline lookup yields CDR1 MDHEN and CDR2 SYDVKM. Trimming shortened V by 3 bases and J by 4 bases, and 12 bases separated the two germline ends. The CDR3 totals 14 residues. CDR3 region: CASSLVPAVYGYTF. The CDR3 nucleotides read TGTGCCAGCAGTTTGGTCCCCGCTGTCTATGGCTACACCTTC.

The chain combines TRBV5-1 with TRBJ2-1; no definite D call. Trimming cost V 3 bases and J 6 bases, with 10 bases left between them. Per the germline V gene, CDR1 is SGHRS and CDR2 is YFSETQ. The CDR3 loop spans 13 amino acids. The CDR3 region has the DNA TGCGCCAGCAGCTCACCTGGGCGCAATGAGCAGTTCTTC. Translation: CASSSPGRNEQFF.

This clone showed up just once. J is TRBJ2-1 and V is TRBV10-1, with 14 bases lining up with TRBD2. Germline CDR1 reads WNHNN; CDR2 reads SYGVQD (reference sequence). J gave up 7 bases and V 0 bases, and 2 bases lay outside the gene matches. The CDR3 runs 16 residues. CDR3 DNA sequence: TGCGCCAGCAGTGAGTCGGGACTAGCGGGAGTAAATGAGCAGTTCTTC. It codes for CASSESGLAGVNEQFF.

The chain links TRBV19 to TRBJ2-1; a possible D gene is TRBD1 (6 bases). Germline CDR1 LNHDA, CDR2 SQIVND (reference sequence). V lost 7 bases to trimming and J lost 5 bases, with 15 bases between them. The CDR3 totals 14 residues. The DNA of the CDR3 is TGTGCCAGTACCGATGGGGGCCTGGACAATGAGCAGTTCTTC. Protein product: CASTDGGLDNEQFF.

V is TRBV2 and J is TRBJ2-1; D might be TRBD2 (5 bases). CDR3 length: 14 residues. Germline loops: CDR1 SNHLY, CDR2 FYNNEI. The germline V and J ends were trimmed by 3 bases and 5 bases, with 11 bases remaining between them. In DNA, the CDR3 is TGTGCCAGCAGTGAGGGCGGGTTCAACAATGAGCAGTTCTTC. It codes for CASSEGGFNNEQFF.

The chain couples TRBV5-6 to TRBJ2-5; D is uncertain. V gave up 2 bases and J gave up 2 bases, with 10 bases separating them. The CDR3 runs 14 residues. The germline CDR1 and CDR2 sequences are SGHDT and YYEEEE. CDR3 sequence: CASSFLGEQETQYF. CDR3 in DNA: TGTGCCAGCAGCTTCTTAGGAGAACAAGAGACCCAGTACTTC.

The CDR3 protein is CATSRDRYNSPLHF. The CDR3 coding sequence is TGTGCCACCAGCAGGGACAGGTATAATTCACCCCTCCACTTT. The J gene is TRBJ1-6, the V gene TRBV15, with 7 bases identical to TRBD1. Germline CDR1 LNHNV, CDR2 YYDKDF (reference sequence). V trimming: 3 bases; J trimming: 4 bases; junction bases outside the gene matches: 0. The CDR3 covers 14 residues.

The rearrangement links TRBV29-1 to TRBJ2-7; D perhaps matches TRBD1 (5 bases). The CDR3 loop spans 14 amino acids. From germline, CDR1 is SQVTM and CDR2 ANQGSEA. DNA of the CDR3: TGCAAAGAAGACAGTATTTCCCGAGAATACGAGCAGTACTTC. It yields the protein CKEDSISREYEQYF.

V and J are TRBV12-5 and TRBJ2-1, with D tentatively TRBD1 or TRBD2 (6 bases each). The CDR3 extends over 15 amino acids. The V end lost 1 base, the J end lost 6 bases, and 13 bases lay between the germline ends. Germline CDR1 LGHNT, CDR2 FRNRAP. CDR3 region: CASGLGLEGGNEQFF. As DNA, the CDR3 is TGTGCTAGTGGTTTGGGGCTTGAGGGGGGCAATGAGCAGTTCTTC.

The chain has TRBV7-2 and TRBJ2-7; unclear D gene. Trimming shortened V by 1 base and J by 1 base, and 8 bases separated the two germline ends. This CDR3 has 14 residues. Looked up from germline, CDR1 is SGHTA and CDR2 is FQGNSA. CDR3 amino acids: CASSLDGRSYEQYF. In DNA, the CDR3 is TGTGCCAGCAGCTTAGACGGACGGTCCTACGAGCAGTACTTC.

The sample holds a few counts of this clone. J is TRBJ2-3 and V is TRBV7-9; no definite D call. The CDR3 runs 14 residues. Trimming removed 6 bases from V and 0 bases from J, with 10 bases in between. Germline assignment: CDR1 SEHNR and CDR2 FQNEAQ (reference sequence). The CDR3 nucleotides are TGTGCCAGCAGTTCCGAGAGGAGCACAGATACGCAGTATTTT. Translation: CASSSERSTDTQYF.

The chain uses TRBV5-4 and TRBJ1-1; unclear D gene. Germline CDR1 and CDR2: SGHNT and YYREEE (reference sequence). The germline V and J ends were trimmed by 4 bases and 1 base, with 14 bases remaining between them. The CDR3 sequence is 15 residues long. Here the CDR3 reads CASSIDGAKNTEAFF. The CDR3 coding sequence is TGTGCCAGCAGCATAGACGGAGCAAAGAACACTGAAGCTTTCTTT.

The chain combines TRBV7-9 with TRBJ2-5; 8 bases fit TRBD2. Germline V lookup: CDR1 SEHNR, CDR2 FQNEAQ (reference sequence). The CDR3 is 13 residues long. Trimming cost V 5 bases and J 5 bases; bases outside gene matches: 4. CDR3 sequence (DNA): TGTGCCAGCAGCAGACTAGCGTACGAGACCCAGTACTTC. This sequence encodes CASSRLAYETQYF. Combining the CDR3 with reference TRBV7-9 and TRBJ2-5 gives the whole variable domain DTGVSQNPRHKITKRGQNVTFRCDPISEHNRLYWYRQTLGQGPEFLTYFQNEAQLEKSRLLSDRFSAERPKGSFSTLEIQRTEQGDSAMYLCASSRLAYETQYFGPGTRLLVL.

CDR3 loop: CASRLQGSYTF. Written as DNA, the CDR3 is TGTGCCAGCAGGTTACAGGGTTCGTACACCTTC. The J gene is TRBJ1-2, the V gene TRBV28, with D maybe TRBD1 (6 bases). CDR1 MDHEN and CDR2 SYDVKM come from the germline V gene. The germline V and J ends were trimmed by 6 bases and 11 bases, with 13 bases remaining between them. The CDR3 totals 11 residues.

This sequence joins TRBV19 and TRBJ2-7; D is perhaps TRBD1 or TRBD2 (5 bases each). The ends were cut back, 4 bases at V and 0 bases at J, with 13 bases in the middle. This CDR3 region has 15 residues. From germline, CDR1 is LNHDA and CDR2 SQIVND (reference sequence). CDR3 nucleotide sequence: TGTGCCAGTAGTACTACCGGGACGGACTCCTACGAGCAGTACTTC. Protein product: CASSTTGTDSYEQYF.

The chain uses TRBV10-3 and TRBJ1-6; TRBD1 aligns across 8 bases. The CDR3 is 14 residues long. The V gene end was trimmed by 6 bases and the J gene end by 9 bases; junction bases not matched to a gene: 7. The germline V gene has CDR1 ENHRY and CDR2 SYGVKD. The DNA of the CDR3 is TGTGCCATCAGCCCGGACAGGGAAGGTTCACCCCTCCACTTT. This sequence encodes CAISPDREGSPLHF.

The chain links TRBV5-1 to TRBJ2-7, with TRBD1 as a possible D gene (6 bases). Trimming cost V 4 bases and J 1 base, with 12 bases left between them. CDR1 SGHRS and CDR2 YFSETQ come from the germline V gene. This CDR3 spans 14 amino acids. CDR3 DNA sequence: TGCGCCAGCAGCGCCGGGACACGTTCCTACGAGCAGTACTTC. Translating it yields CASSAGTRSYEQYF.

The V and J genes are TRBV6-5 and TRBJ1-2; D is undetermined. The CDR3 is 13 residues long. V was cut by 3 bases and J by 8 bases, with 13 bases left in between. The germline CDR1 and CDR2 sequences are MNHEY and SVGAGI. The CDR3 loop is CASSYLFSGGYTF. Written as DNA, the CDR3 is TGTGCCAGCAGTTATCTTTTTTCCGGGGGCTACACCTTC.

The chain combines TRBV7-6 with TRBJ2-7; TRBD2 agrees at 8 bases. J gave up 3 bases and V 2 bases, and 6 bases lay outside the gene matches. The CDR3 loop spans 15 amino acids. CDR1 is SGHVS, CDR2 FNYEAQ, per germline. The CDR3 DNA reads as TGTGCCAGCAGCTTAAAGCTAGCGGGTCGCTACGAGCAGTACTTC. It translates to CASSLKLAGRYEQYF.

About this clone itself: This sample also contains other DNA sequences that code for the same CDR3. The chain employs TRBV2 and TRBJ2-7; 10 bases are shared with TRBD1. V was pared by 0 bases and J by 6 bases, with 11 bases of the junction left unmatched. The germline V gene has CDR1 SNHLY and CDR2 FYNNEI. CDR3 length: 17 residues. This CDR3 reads CASSEAQGGTGASEQYF. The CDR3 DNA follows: TGTGCCAGCAGTGAAGCGCAAGGCGGGACAGGGGCGTCCGAGCAGTACTTC.

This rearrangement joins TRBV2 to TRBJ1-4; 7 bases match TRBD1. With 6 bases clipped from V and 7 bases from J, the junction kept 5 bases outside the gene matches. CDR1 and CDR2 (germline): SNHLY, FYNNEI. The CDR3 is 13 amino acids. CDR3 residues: CASSWAGGEKLFF. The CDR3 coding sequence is TGTGCCAGCAGCTGGGCAGGGGGTGAAAAACTGTTTTTT.

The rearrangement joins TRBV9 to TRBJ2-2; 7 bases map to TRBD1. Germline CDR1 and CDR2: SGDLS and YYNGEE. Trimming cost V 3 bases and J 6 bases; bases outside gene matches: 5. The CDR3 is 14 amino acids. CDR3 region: CASSDRGGAGELFF. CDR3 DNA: TGTGCCAGCAGCGACAGGGGTGGAGCCGGGGAGCTGTTTTTT.